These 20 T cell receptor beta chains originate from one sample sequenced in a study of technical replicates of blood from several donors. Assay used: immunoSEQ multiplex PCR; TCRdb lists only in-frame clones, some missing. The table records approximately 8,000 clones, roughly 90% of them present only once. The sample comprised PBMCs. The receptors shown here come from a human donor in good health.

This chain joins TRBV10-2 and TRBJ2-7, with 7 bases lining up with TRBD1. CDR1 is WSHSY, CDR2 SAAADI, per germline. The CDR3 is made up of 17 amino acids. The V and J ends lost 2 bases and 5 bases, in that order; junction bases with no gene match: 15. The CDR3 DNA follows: TGCGCCAGCAGTGAGCCCGATAACAGGGGATGGAGCGACGAGCAGTACTTC. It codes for CASSEPDNRGWSDEQYF.

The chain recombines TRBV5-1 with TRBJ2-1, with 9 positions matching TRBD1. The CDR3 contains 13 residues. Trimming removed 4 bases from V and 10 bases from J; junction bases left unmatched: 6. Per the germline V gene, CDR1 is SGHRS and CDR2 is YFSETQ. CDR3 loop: CASSRGQGEEQFF. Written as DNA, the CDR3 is TGCGCCAGCAGCCGGGGACAGGGCGAGGAGCAGTTCTTC.

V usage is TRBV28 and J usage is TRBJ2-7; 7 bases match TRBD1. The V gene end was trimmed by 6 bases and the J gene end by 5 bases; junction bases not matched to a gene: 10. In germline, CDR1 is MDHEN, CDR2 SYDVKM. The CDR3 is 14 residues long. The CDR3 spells CASSGVTGVDEQYF. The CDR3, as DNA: TGTGCCAGCAGCGGGGTAACAGGGGTGGACGAGCAGTACTTC.

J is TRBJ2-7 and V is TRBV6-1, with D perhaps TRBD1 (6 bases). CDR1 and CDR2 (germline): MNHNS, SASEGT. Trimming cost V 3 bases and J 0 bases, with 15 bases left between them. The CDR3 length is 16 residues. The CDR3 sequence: CASSEGADLSSYEQYF. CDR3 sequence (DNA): TGTGCCAGCAGTGAGGGGGCGGACTTAAGCTCCTACGAGCAGTACTTC.

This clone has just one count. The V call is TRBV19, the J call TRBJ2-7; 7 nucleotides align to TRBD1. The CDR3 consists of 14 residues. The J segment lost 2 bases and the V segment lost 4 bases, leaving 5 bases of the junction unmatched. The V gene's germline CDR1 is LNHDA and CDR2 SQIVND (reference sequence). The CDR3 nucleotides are TGTGCCAGTAGTAGGGAAACAGGGGCCTACGAGCAGTACTTC. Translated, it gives CASSRETGAYEQYF.

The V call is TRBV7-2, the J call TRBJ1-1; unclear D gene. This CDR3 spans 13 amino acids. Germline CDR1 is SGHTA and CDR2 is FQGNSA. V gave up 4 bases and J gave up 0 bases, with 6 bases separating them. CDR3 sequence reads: CASSSRVNTEAFF. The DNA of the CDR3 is TGTGCCAGCAGCTCACGCGTGAACACTGAAGCTTTCTTT.

As DNA, the CDR3 is TGCGCCAGCAGCTTGGTCCCCGGGGGGAACACTGAAGCTTTCTTT. Its translation is CASSLVPGGNTEAFF. The genes are TRBV5-1 and TRBJ1-1, with a weak D call TRBD1 (5 bases). The CDR3 extends over 15 amino acids. CDR1 is SGHRS, CDR2 YFSETQ, per germline. V lost 0 bases and J lost 1, with 10 bases in between.

The CDR3 reads CASSKQGDTEAFF. Here the CDR3 DNA reads TGTGCCAGCAGCAAACAGGGAGACACTGAAGCTTTCTTT. The genes are TRBV7-2 and TRBJ1-1, with D perhaps TRBD1 (6 bases). Per the germline V gene, CDR1 is SGHTA and CDR2 is FQGNSA. The V and J ends lost 5 bases and 3 bases respectively, with 10 bases between them. The CDR3 loop spans 13 amino acids. Looking up the rest from reference TRBV7-2 and TRBJ1-1 gives the full variable domain: GAGVSQSPSNKVTEKGKDVELRCDPISGHTALYWYRQSLGQGLEFLIYFQGNSAPDKSGLPSDRFSAERTGGSVSTLTIQRTQQEDSAVYLCASSKQGDTEAFFGQGTRLTVV.

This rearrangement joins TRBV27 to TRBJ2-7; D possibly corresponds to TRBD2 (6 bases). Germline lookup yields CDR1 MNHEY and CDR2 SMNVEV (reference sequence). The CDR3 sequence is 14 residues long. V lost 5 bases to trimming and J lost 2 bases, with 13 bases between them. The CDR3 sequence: CASSPTGVPYEQYF. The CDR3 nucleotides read TGTGCCAGCAGTCCCACGGGGGTTCCCTACGAGCAGTACTTC.

The CDR3 loop is CSVEGTSGTGTGELFF. In nucleotides, the CDR3 is TGCAGCGTTGAAGGAACTAGCGGGACGGGCACCGGGGAGCTGTTTTTT. The rearrangement joins TRBV29-1 to TRBJ2-2; TRBD2 matches 10 bases. The CDR3 length is 16 residues. Per germline, CDR1 SQVTM and CDR2 ANQGSEA. V shed 1 base and J 4 bases; nucleotides not matched to a gene: 6.

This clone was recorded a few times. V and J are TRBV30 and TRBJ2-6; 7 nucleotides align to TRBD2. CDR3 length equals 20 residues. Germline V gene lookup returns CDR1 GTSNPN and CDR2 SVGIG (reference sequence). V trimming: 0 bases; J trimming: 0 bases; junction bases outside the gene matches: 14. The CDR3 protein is CAWSVIKWAGDRSGANVLTF. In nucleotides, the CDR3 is TGTGCCTGGAGTGTAATAAAGTGGGCGGGAGACCGCTCTGGGGCCAACGTCCTGACTTTC.

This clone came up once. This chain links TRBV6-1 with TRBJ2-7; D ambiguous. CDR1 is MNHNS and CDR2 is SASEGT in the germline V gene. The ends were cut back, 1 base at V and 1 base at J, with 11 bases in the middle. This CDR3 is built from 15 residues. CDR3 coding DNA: TGTGCCAGCAGTGAAGATACCCTAGTGTCCTACGAGCAGTACTTC. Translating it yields CASSEDTLVSYEQYF.

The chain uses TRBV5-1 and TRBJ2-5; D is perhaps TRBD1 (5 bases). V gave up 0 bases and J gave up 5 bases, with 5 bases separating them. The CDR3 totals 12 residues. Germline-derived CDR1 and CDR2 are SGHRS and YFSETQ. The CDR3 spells CASSLEGETQYF. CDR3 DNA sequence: TGCGCCAGCAGCTTGGAGGGGGAGACCCAGTACTTC.

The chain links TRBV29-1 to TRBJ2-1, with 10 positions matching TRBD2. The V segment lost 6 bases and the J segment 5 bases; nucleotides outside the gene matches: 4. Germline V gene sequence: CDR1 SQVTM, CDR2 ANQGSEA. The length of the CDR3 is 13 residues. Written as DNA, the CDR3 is TGCAGCGTGGATGGACTAGCGGACAATGAGCAGTTCTTC. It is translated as CSVDGLADNEQFF.

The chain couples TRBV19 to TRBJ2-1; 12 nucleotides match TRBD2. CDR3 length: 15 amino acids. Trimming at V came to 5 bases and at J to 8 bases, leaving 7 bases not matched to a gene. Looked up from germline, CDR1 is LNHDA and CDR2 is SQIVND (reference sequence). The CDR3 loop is CASSLRLAGVYEQFF. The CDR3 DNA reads TGTGCCAGTAGTCTTAGACTAGCGGGAGTGTATGAGCAGTTCTTC.

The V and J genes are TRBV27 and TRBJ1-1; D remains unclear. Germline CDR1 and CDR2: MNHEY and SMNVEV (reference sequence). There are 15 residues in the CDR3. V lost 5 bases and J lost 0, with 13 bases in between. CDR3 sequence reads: CASSRERGLNTEAFF. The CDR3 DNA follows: TGTGCCAGCAGTCGAGAGAGAGGGTTGAACACTGAAGCTTTCTTT.

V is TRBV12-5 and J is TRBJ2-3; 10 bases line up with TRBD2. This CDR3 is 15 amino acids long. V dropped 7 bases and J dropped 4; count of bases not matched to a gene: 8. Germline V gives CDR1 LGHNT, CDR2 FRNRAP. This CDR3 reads CASDPSGRAADTQYF. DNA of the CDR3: TGTGCTAGTGATCCCAGCGGGAGGGCCGCAGATACGCAGTATTTT. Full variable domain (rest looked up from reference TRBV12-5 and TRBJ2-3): DARVTQTPRHKVTEMGQEVTMRCQPILGHNTVFWYRQTMMQGLELLAYFRNRAPLDDSGMPKDRFSAEMPDATLATLKIQPSEPRDSAVYFCASDPSGRAADTQYFGPGTRLTVL.

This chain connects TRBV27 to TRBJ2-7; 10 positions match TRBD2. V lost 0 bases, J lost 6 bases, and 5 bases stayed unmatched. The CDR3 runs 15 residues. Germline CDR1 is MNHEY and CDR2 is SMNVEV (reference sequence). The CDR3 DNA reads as TGTGCCAGCAGTTTATCACTAGCGGGATTAATCGAGCAGTACTTC. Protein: CASSLSLAGLIEQYF.

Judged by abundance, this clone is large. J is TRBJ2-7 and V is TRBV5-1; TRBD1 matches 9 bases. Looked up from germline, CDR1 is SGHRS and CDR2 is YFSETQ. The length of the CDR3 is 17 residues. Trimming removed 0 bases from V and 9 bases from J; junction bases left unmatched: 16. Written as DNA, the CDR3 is TGCGCCAGCAGCTTGGAACCTACGGGACAGGGCATCTATGGGCAGTACTTC. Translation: CASSLEPTGQGIYGQYF.

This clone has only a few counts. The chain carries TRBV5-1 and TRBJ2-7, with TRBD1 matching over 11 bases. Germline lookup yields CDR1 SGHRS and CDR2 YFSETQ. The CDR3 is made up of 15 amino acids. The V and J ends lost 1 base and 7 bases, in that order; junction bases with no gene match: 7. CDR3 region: CASSLTGQGAGEQYF. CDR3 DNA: TGCGCCAGCAGCTTGACAGGACAGGGGGCCGGAGAGCAGTACTTC.